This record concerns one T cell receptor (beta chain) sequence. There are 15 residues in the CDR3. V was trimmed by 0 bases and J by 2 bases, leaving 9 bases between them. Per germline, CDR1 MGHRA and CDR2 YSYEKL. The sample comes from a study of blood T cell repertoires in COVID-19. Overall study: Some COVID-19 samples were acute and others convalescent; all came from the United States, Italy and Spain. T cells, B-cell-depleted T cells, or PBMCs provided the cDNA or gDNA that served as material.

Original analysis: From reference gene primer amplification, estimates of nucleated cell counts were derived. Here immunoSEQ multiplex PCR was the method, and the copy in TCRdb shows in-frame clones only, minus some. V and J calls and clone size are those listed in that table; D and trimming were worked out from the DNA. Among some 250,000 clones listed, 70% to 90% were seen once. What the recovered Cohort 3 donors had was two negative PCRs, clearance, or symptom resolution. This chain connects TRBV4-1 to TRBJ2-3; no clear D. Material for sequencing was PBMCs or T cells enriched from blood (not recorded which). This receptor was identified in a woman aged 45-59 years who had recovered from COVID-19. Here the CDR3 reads CASSQEARITDTQYF. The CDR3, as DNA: TGCGCCAGCAGCCAAGAGGCGCGGATCACAGATACGCAGTATTTT.